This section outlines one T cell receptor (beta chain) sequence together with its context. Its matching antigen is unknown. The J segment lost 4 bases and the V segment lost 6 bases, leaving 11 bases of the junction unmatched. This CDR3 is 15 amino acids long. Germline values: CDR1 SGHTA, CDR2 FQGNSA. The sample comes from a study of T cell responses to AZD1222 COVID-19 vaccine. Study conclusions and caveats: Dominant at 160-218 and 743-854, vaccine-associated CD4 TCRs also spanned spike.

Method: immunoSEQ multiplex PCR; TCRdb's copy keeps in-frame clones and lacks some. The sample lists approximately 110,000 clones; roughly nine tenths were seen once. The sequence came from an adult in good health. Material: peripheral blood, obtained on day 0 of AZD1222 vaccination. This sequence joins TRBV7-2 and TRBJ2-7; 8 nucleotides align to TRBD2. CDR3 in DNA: TGTGCCAGCAGACCCGGTGGCGGGAGGACGTACGAGCAGTACTTC. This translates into CASRPGGGRTYEQYF.